Below are 28 T cell receptor beta chains sequenced from a single sample in a study of T cells in localized non-small cell lung cancer. The data were produced by immunoSEQ multiplex PCR, yet TCRdb's version contains in-frame clones alone and is incomplete. Of 26,000 or so clones in the sample, roughly 87% were seen once. The source was peripheral blood, collected before any cancer treatment. These receptors were taken from a male donor at least 60 years old with stage I lung adenocarcinoma.

The rearrangement uses TRBV10-3 and TRBJ2-5; 11 nucleotides agree with TRBD2. This CDR3 is 13 amino acids long. In germline, CDR1 is ENHRY, CDR2 SYGVKD. V shed 10 bases, J shed 5 bases, and the junction held 6 bases outside the gene matches. The CDR3 here is CATSLAGGETQYF. The CDR3, as DNA: TGTGCCACCTCCCTAGCGGGGGGCGAGACCCAGTACTTC.

The gene calls are TRBV4-1 and TRBJ2-7; D assignment may be TRBD1 or TRBD2 (5 bases each). CDR1 and CDR2 (germline): MGHRA, YSYEKL. Trimming shortened V by 4 bases and J by 4 bases, and 8 bases separated the two germline ends. This CDR3 is built from 12 residues. In DNA form, the CDR3 reads TGCGCCAGCAGCCCTGAGGGGTACGAGCAGTACTTC. It translates to CASSPEGYEQYF.

The genes are TRBV6-4 and TRBJ1-1, with unresolved D. The length of the CDR3 is 13 residues. The V end was cut by 3 bases, the J end by 1 base, with 6 bases between. Per germline, CDR1 MRHNA and CDR2 SNTAGT. For the CDR3, the DNA is TGTGCCAGCAGTGAGGAGGAGAACACTGAAGCTTTCTTT. Translation: CASSEEENTEAFF.

The genes are TRBV4-3 and TRBJ1-6; unclear D gene. V was shortened by 0 bases and J by 7 bases, with 13 bases between the two germline ends. The CDR3 runs 16 residues. In germline, CDR1 is LGHNA, CDR2 YSLEER. CDR3 sequence: CASSQDEGLGNSPLHF. CDR3 in DNA: TGCGCCAGCAGCCAAGATGAAGGGCTAGGGAATTCACCCCTCCACTTT.

J is TRBJ1-5 and V is TRBV18; D is unresolved. V was shortened by 4 bases and J by 0 bases, with 7 bases between the two germline ends. The CDR3 loop spans 14 amino acids. Germline V CDR1 and CDR2: KGHSH, LQKENI. The CDR3, as DNA: TGTGCCAGCTCACTTCAGGATAGCAATCAGCCCCAGCATTTT. Its protein product is CASSLQDSNQPQHF.

The CDR3 reads CASSFSVNYGYTF. As DNA, the CDR3 is TGTGCCAGCAGTTTTTCGGTTAACTATGGCTACACCTTC. The chain recombines TRBV28 with TRBJ1-2, with D hard to call. Looked up from germline, CDR1 is MDHEN and CDR2 is SYDVKM. CDR3 length equals 13 residues. Trimming took 3 bases from V and 1 from J, leaving 6 bases between them.

The count of this clone is one. This chain connects TRBV4-1 to TRBJ2-5; D perhaps matches TRBD2 (7 bases). The CDR3 spans 16 residues. The V and J ends lost 0 bases and 5 bases respectively, with 16 bases between them. Germline lookup yields CDR1 MGHRA and CDR2 YSYEKL. CDR3 coding DNA: TGCGCCAGCAGCCAAGACGGACGCGGGGGCTCGGAGACCCAGTACTTC. This sequence encodes CASSQDGRGGSETQYF.

The chain couples TRBV15 to TRBJ1-3; possibly TRBD1 for D (5 bases). V lost 0 bases, J lost 3 bases, and 9 bases lay in between. The CDR3 is 15 residues long. CDR1 LNHNV and CDR2 YYDKDF come from the germline V gene (reference sequence). CDR3: CATSRDWGGGNTIYF. DNA for the CDR3: TGTGCCACCAGCAGAGACTGGGGGGGTGGAAACACCATATATTTT.

The gene calls are TRBV5-5 and TRBJ1-6; 8 bases match TRBD1. This CDR3 is built from 14 residues. Germline CDR1 SGHKS, CDR2 YYEKEE (reference sequence). V shed 3 bases, J shed 5 bases, and the junction held 1 base outside the gene matches. In DNA, the CDR3 is TGTGCCAGCAGCTCGGACAGGGATAATTCACCCCTCCACTTT. Its protein product is CASSSDRDNSPLHF.

The chain is built from TRBV5-5 and TRBJ1-1; D possibly corresponds to TRBD1 (6 bases). CDR1 and CDR2 (germline): SGHKS, YYEKEE (reference sequence). The CDR3 length is 16 residues. V was cut by 2 bases and J by 3 bases, with 17 bases left in between. The CDR3 is CASSFSPRGADTEAFF. In DNA, the CDR3 is TGTGCCAGCAGCTTTAGTCCGAGGGGGGCGGACACTGAAGCTTTCTTT.

V is TRBV29-1 and J is TRBJ2-3, with no clear D. CDR3 length: 14 residues. Between the trimmed V and J ends, which lost 6 bases and 1 base, there was a span of 14 bases. Germline V gene data show CDR1 as SQVTM and CDR2 as ANQGSEA. The CDR3 DNA follows: TGCAGCGTATCAGACGCCGGCGGCACAGATACGCAGTATTTT. It yields the protein CSVSDAGGTDTQYF.

The J gene is TRBJ2-7, the V gene TRBV13, with TRBD2 identical over 10 bases. With 5 bases clipped from V and 7 bases from J, the junction kept 14 bases outside the gene matches. Germline V gene lookup returns CDR1 PRHDT and CDR2 FYEKMQ (reference sequence). The CDR3 has 16 residues. CDR3 nucleotides: TGTGCCAGCAGCGGAGAAGGACTAGCGGCCCTGGGGGAGCAGTACTTC. Encoded protein: CASSGEGLAALGEQYF.

In its sample, this clone was seen a few times. This chain uses TRBV28 with TRBJ1-2, with D possibly TRBD1 on 5 matching bases. V gave up 4 bases and J gave up 1 base, with 7 bases separating them. The CDR3 length is 13 residues. Germline-derived CDR1 and CDR2 are MDHEN and SYDVKM. CDR3 sequence: CASSSRVNYGYTF. For the CDR3, the DNA is TGTGCCAGCAGTTCCAGGGTTAACTATGGCTACACCTTC.

The rearrangement uses TRBV6-1 and TRBJ2-7; the D is unclear. From germline, CDR1 is MNHNS and CDR2 SASEGT. V lost 4 bases, J lost 2 bases, and 6 bases lay in between. The CDR3 extends over 12 amino acids. Here the CDR3 DNA reads TGTGCCAGCAGTGGGACGACCTACGAGCAGTACTTC. Translated, it gives CASSGTTYEQYF.

The chain combines TRBV7-2 with TRBJ1-1; the D is unclear. The CDR3 spans 14 residues. Germline CDR1 SGHTA, CDR2 FQGNSA. Trimming took off 5 bases at V and 1 base at J, with 11 bases between the two ends. The CDR3 coding sequence is TGTGCCAGCAGCCAACGAAGGGCGAACACTGAAGCTTTCTTT. This encodes CASSQRRANTEAFF.

The chain has TRBV6-5 and TRBJ1-1; TRBD1 might be the D (5 bases). The CDR3 runs to 14 residues. Trimming cost V 4 bases and J 6 bases, with 15 bases left between them. Germline loops: CDR1 MNHEY, CDR2 SVGAGI. This CDR3 reads CASSSNRMAAEAFF. CDR3 nucleotide sequence: TGTGCCAGCAGTTCCAACAGGATGGCCGCTGAAGCTTTCTTT.

V usage is TRBV19 and J usage is TRBJ2-3, with 12 bases aligning to TRBD2. The trim removed 4 bases at V and 4 bases at J, leaving 3 bases unmatched. Germline loops: CDR1 LNHDA, CDR2 SQIVND (reference sequence). CDR3 length: 15 residues. The CDR3 nucleotides read TGTGCCAGTAGTACCCTAGCGGGAGGGGCAGATACGCAGTATTTT. It is translated as CASSTLAGGADTQYF.

This clone has just one count. The chain uses TRBV7-2 and TRBJ1-1; no definite D call. The CDR3 has 13 residues. From germline, CDR1 is SGHTA and CDR2 FQGNSA. The ends were cut back, 5 bases at V and 9 bases at J, with 16 bases in the middle. The CDR3 region is CASSPPTGKKAFF. As DNA, the CDR3 is TGTGCCAGCAGCCCGCCGACGGGAAAAAAAGCTTTCTTT.

This chain uses TRBV7-2 with TRBJ2-7; 14 bases match TRBD2. From germline, CDR1 is SGHTA and CDR2 FQGNSA. Trimming at V came to 1 base and at J to 6 bases, leaving 5 bases not matched to a gene. CDR3 size: 16 residues. This CDR3 reads CASSLEGGLAGGEQYF. For the CDR3, the DNA is TGTGCCAGCAGCTTAGAGGGAGGACTAGCGGGGGGCGAGCAGTACTTC.

This rearrangement joins TRBV5-1 to TRBJ2-2; TRBD1 matches 11 bases. Per the germline V gene, CDR1 is SGHRS and CDR2 is YFSETQ. The CDR3 spans 16 residues. J lost 8 bases, V lost 4 bases, and 10 bases had no gene match. The CDR3 DNA is TGCGCCAGCAGCCCGTCCGGGACAGGGGGATTGGGGGAGCTGTTTTTT. Its translation: CASSPSGTGGLGELFF.

This rearrangement joins TRBV9 to TRBJ2-5, with 7 nucleotides matching TRBD1. The germline gives CDR1 SGDLS, CDR2 YYNGEE. J was trimmed by 2 bases and V by 3 bases; bases with no gene match: 4. The CDR3 has 14 residues. CDR3 loop: CASSEGAPQETQYF. The CDR3 DNA sequence: TGTGCCAGCAGCGAGGGGGCCCCACAAGAGACCCAGTACTTC.

The chain combines TRBV30 with TRBJ1-2, with D maybe TRBD1 (5 bases). Trimming removed 7 bases from V and 7 bases from J, with 13 bases in between. The germline CDR1 and CDR2 sequences are GTSNPN and SVGIG (reference sequence). The CDR3 extends over 11 amino acids. The CDR3 protein is CAFLSRVGYTF. CDR3 DNA: TGTGCCTTTTTATCCAGGGTTGGCTACACCTTC. The full variable domain, in which reference TRBV30 and TRBJ1-2 provide the parts outside the CDR3, is SQTIHQWPATLVQPVGSPLSLECTVEGTSNPNLYWYRQAAGRGLQLLFYSVGIGQISSEVPQNLSASRPQDRQFILSSKKLLLSDSGFYLCAFLSRVGYTFGSGTRLTVV.

The chain couples TRBV9 to TRBJ1-1; tentatively, D is TRBD1 (5 bases). V lost 4 bases and J lost 2, with 18 bases in between. Germline lookup yields CDR1 SGDLS and CDR2 YYNGEE. This CDR3 spans 16 amino acids. The CDR3 nucleotides read TGTGCCAGCAGCCCTCGGGGGGGGACGGTAAACACTGAAGCTTTCTTT. Protein sequence: CASSPRGGTVNTEAFF.

This clone has just one count. The V call is TRBV2, the J call TRBJ2-7, with 7 bases aligning to TRBD1. This CDR3 is 14 amino acids long. Per germline, CDR1 SNHLY and CDR2 FYNNEI. J gave up 0 bases and V 6 bases, and 5 bases lay outside the gene matches. The CDR3 sequence is CASSSQGSSYEQYF. The CDR3 coding sequence is TGTGCCAGCAGCTCACAGGGGTCCTCCTACGAGCAGTACTTC. Variable domain in full (rest from reference TRBV2 and TRBJ2-7): EPEVTQTPSHQVTQMGQEVILRCVPISNHLYFYWYRQILGQKVEFLVSFYNNEISEKSEIFDDQFSVERPDGSNFTLKIRSTKLEDSAMYFCASSSQGSSYEQYFGPGTRLTVT.

The CDR3 region is CASSQDRQGTYNEQFF. Written as DNA, the CDR3 is TGCGCCAGCAGCCAAGATCGGCAGGGGACGTACAATGAGCAGTTCTTC. The chain recombines TRBV4-1 with TRBJ2-1; D perhaps matches TRBD1 (6 bases). The V end was cut by 0 bases, the J end by 4 bases, with 13 bases between. Germline loops: CDR1 MGHRA, CDR2 YSYEKL. The CDR3 length is 16 residues.

V gene TRBV27 combines with J gene TRBJ1-1; D is unresolved. This CDR3 spans 13 amino acids. Germline V CDR1 and CDR2: MNHEY, SMNVEV (reference sequence). Trimming left V 6 bases short and J 2 bases short, with 10 bases between. The CDR3 sequence is CASSLGINTEAFF. CDR3 nucleotides: TGTGCCAGCAGCCTAGGGATTAACACTGAAGCTTTCTTT.

The rearrangement uses TRBV6-4 and TRBJ2-3, with D possibly being TRBD2 (7 bases). V lost 0 bases, J lost 4 bases, and 14 bases lay in between. The germline V gene encodes CDR1 MRHNA and CDR2 SNTAGT. The CDR3 extends over 16 amino acids. In DNA, the CDR3 is TGTGCCAGCAGTGACTCAAGAGGGGGGGGCGCAGATACGCAGTATTTT. Its protein is CASSDSRGGGADTQYF.

The chain uses TRBV7-3 and TRBJ2-3; D ambiguous. The CDR3 contains 14 residues. V dropped 5 bases and J dropped 1 base, with 10 bases sitting between them. CDR1 and CDR2 from the germline V gene are SGHTA and FQGTGA. The CDR3 DNA reads as TGTGCCAGCAGCCCGGCCGGAGGCACAGATACGCAGTATTTT. Translating it yields CASSPAGGTDTQYF.